Below, 25 T cell receptor beta chains from the same sample are listed, as sequenced in a study of OX40 agonist ivuxolimab in advanced cancers. Assay: immunoSEQ multiplex PCR; the TCRdb copy retains only in-frame clones and omits some. This table has roughly 50,000 clones, over 70% appearing once. This material consisted of CD4+ or CD8+ T cells sorted from blood, taken in a trial of the OX40 agonist ivuxolimab. All receptors come from an adult with an advanced solid tumor such as melanoma, head and neck, liver or kidney cancer.

The chain recombines TRBV27 with TRBJ1-4; D uncertain. The CDR3 is made up of 12 amino acids. V lost 5 bases and J lost 8, with 9 bases in between. The germline gives CDR1 MNHEY, CDR2 SMNVEV (reference sequence). This chain's CDR3 is CASSPLGEKLFF. CDR3 coding DNA: TGTGCCAGCAGTCCTTTGGGGGAAAAACTGTTTTTT.

V usage is TRBV28 and J usage is TRBJ2-7, with D possibly matching TRBD1 (6 bases). The V end lost 5 bases, the J end lost 2 bases, and 13 bases lay between the germline ends. The germline gives CDR1 MDHEN, CDR2 SYDVKM. This CDR3 spans 14 amino acids. CDR3 region: CASSPQGSTYEQYF. The CDR3 bases are TGTGCCAGCAGTCCCCAGGGGTCGACCTACGAGCAGTACTTC. Using reference TRBV28 and TRBJ2-7 for the parts outside the CDR3, the full variable domain is DVKVTQSSRYLVKRTGEKVFLECVQDMDHENMFWYRQDPGLGLRLIYFSYDVKMKEKGDIPEGYSVSREKKERFSLILESASTNQTSMYLCASSPQGSTYEQYFGPGTRLTVT.

The chain combines TRBV2 with TRBJ1-1; weak D call: TRBD1 (5 bases). Germline V gives CDR1 SNHLY, CDR2 FYNNEI. CDR3 length equals 13 residues. The ends were cut back, 4 bases at V and 0 bases at J, with 6 bases in the middle. CDR3 loop: CASSVQVNTEAFF. The DNA of the CDR3 is TGTGCCAGCAGTGTACAGGTGAACACTGAAGCTTTCTTT. The whole variable domain, remainder taken from reference TRBV2 and TRBJ1-1, is EPEVTQTPSHQVTQMGQEVILRCVPISNHLYFYWYRQILGQKVEFLVSFYNNEISEKSEIFDDQFSVERPDGSNFTLKIRSTKLEDSAMYFCASSVQVNTEAFFGQGTRLTVV.

The chain is built from TRBV6-1 and TRBJ2-2; D unresolved. V was shortened by 5 bases and J by 6 bases, with 7 bases between the two germline ends. Germline CDR1 and CDR2: MNHNS and SASEGT. There are 12 residues in the CDR3. The CDR3 DNA reads TGTGCCAGCAGTTTGGCTTCCGGGGAGCTGTTTTTT. Amino acids: CASSLASGELFF.

The V gene is TRBV2, the J gene TRBJ2-5; weak D call: TRBD1 (7 bases). V lost 6 bases, J lost 4 bases, and 18 bases lay in between. The length of the CDR3 is 15 residues. CDR1 and CDR2 (germline): SNHLY, FYNNEI. The DNA of the CDR3 is TGTGCCAGCAGCCTCGCCGGAGGGGGCGGAGAGACCCAGTACTTC. Its protein is CASSLAGGGGETQYF. The entire variable domain, with the rest obtained from reference TRBV2 and TRBJ2-5, is as follows: EPEVTQTPSHQVTQMGQEVILRCVPISNHLYFYWYRQILGQKVEFLVSFYNNEISEKSEIFDDQFSVERPDGSNFTLKIRSTKLEDSAMYFCASSLAGGGGETQYFGPGTRLLVL.

In its sample, this clone was seen a few times. This chain uses TRBV4-1 with TRBJ1-5; D unclear. The germline gives CDR1 MGHRA, CDR2 YSYEKL. CDR3 length equals 13 residues. Trimming removed 0 bases from V and 5 bases from J, with 5 bases in between. The CDR3 is CASSQDRDQPQHF. The CDR3 nucleotides are TGCGCCAGCAGCCAAGATCGGGATCAGCCCCAGCATTTT.

The chain uses TRBV7-2 and TRBJ1-1; tentatively, D is TRBD1 (5 bases). Trimming took 1 base from V and 5 from J, leaving 20 bases between them. The CDR3 covers 17 residues. From germline, CDR1 is SGHTA and CDR2 FQGNSA. The CDR3 nucleotides are TGTGCCAGCAGCTTAGTCGGGGGAGCGACAAGGGGTACTGAAGCTTTCTTT. It specifies CASSLVGGATRGTEAFF.

The V and J genes are TRBV2 and TRBJ2-2, with D uncertain. The length of the CDR3 is 18 residues. The germline CDR1 and CDR2 sequences are SNHLY and FYNNEI. V was clipped by 5 bases and J by 2 bases, with 21 bases between them. The DNA for the CDR3 is TGTGCCAGCAGTCCCATCTTTTGGGAAGCCAAAAACACCGGGGAGCTGTTTTTT. Its protein is CASSPIFWEAKNTGELFF.

The V call is TRBV7-7, the J call TRBJ2-1, with 8 bases identical to TRBD1. The CDR3 runs to 15 residues. Germline-derived CDR1 and CDR2 are SSHAT and FNYEAQ (reference sequence). The J segment lost 6 bases and the V segment lost 1 base, leaving 5 bases of the junction unmatched. The CDR3 region has the DNA TGTGCCAGCAGCTTAGTGGCAGGGGGCATCAATGAGCAGTTCTTC. It specifies CASSLVAGGINEQFF. Full variable domain (outside the CDR3, taken from reference TRBV7-7 and TRBJ2-1): GAGVSQSPRYKVTKRGQDVTLRCDPISSHATLYWYQQALGQGPEFLTYFNYEAQPDKSGLPSDRFSAERPEGSISTLTIQRTEQRDSAMYRCASSLVAGGINEQFFGPGTRLTVL.

The genes are TRBV14 and TRBJ1-1; D is possibly TRBD1 (5 bases). Trimming removed 0 bases at V and 10 bases at J, with 12 bases between. Per the germline V gene, CDR1 is SGHDN and CDR2 is FVKESK. This CDR3 contains 13 residues. The CDR3 bases are TGTGCCAGCAGCCAAGATCGGGGGATAGGAGCTTTCTTT. Protein sequence: CASSQDRGIGAFF.

The V gene is TRBV11-2, the J gene TRBJ1-3; weak D call: TRBD1 (6 bases). Germline lookup yields CDR1 SGHAT and CDR2 FQNNGV. The CDR3 has 15 residues. V lost 5 bases and J lost 7, with 18 bases in between. DNA for the CDR3: TGTGCCAGCAGCGTGGGGGGAGACAGGAGGAACACCATATATTTT. Its translation is CASSVGGDRRNTIYF.

V gene TRBV27 combines with J gene TRBJ2-7; 9 positions match TRBD2. The CDR3 runs to 20 residues. The V gene's germline CDR1 is MNHEY and CDR2 SMNVEV (reference sequence). Unmatched junction bases numbered 23, after V lost 4 bases and J lost 4 bases. DNA for the CDR3: TGTGCCAGCAGTTGGAGTAGCGGGAGAGCCGCGAATATCGTCGGGTACGAGCAGTACTTC. It yields the protein CASSWSSGRAANIVGYEQYF.

The chain combines TRBV10-1 with TRBJ1-2, with no clear D. The germline CDR1 and CDR2 sequences are WNHNN and SYGVQD (reference sequence). V lost 5 bases and J lost 8, with 15 bases in between. This CDR3 contains 13 residues. The DNA for the CDR3 is TGCGCCAGCAGTCCAATAACGGACGGAGGCTACACCTTC. Its translation: CASSPITDGGYTF.

The chain uses TRBV2 and TRBJ1-3; D possibly corresponds to TRBD1 (6 bases). With 3 bases removed from V and 4 bases from J, the gap between germline ends came to 10 bases. Germline V CDR1 and CDR2: SNHLY, FYNNEI. The CDR3 covers 14 residues. CDR3 sequence: CASSEGGAGNTIYF. The CDR3 coding sequence is TGTGCCAGCAGTGAGGGGGGGGCCGGAAACACCATATATTTT.

The chain recombines TRBV19 with TRBJ2-7, with TRBD1 as a possible D gene (5 bases). The CDR3 length is 14 residues. Germline V gene sequence: CDR1 LNHDA, CDR2 SQIVND (reference sequence). Trimming removed 3 bases at V and 0 bases at J, with 9 bases between. CDR3 amino acids: CASSIRQSSYEQYF. The CDR3 bases are TGTGCCAGTAGTATCCGACAGAGCTCCTACGAGCAGTACTTC.

The rearrangement uses TRBV27 and TRBJ2-7; D unclear. Germline values: CDR1 MNHEY, CDR2 SMNVEV (reference sequence). The V gene lost 3 bases and the J gene lost 5 bases, with 14 bases spanning the gap. The CDR3 runs 14 residues. The DNA of the CDR3 is TGTGCCAGCAGTTTTTCGCTAGTTTCCCACGAGCAGTACTTC. Protein sequence: CASSFSLVSHEQYF.

V is TRBV15 and J is TRBJ2-7, with D perhaps TRBD1 (6 bases). The CDR3 runs 15 residues. Germline-derived CDR1 and CDR2 are LNHNV and YYDKDF (reference sequence). V was pared by 0 bases and J by 1 base, with 10 bases between. DNA for the CDR3: TGTGCCACCAGCAGAGACGGGACATATTCCTACGAGCAGTACTTC. It is translated as CATSRDGTYSYEQYF.

V gene TRBV5-6 combines with J gene TRBJ1-1; D is unresolved. The CDR3 contains 12 residues. Per germline, CDR1 SGHDT and CDR2 YYEEEE. Trimming took 3 bases from V and 4 from J, leaving 7 bases between them. CDR3 coding DNA: TGTGCCAGCAGCTGGGGAAGCACTGAAGCTTTCTTT. It codes for CASSWGSTEAFF.

For the CDR3, the DNA is TGTGCCAGCTCACCGGGACAGGGGGCGCGCGGAAACACCATATATTTT. Its translation: CASSPGQGARGNTIYF. The genes are TRBV18 and TRBJ1-3; 12 bases agree with TRBD1. The CDR3 has 16 amino acids. The V gene end was trimmed by 3 bases and the J gene end by 4 bases; junction bases not matched to a gene: 4. Germline values: CDR1 KGHSH, CDR2 LQKENI.

The V call is TRBV9, the J call TRBJ1-6; D remains unclear. With 0 bases removed from V and 2 bases from J, the gap between germline ends came to 9 bases. The CDR3 totals 16 residues. The germline V gene has CDR1 SGDLS and CDR2 YYNGEE. The CDR3 is CASSVDPSAYNSPLHF. CDR3 DNA sequence: TGTGCCAGCAGCGTAGATCCCAGCGCCTATAATTCACCCCTCCACTTT.

V gene TRBV6-5 combines with J gene TRBJ1-1; no clear D gene. Per the germline V gene, CDR1 is MNHEY and CDR2 is SVGAGI. Trimming took 4 bases from V and 0 from J, leaving 15 bases between them. The CDR3 totals 16 residues. The CDR3 DNA is TGTGCCAGCAGTTTTGATACCGGCACTTTGAACACTGAAGCTTTCTTT. Protein sequence: CASSFDTGTLNTEAFF.

The genes are TRBV7-8 and TRBJ1-5; D gene unclear. V shed 2 bases and J shed 5 bases, with 7 bases lying between them. The CDR3 length is 13 residues. Germline values: CDR1 SGHVS, CDR2 FQNEAQ. CDR3 bases: TGTGCCAGCAGCTTAATGCAGGATCAGCCCCAGCATTTT. Translation: CASSLMQDQPQHF.

This clone was detected a few times. The V gene is TRBV30, the J gene TRBJ1-1, with D hard to call. CDR3 length: 11 residues. V dropped 3 bases and J dropped 6 bases, with 8 bases sitting between them. Germline V gives CDR1 GTSNPN, CDR2 SVGIG (reference sequence). The CDR3 sequence: CAWREGSEAFF. CDR3 coding DNA: TGTGCCTGGAGAGAGGGTTCTGAAGCTTTCTTT.

This sequence joins TRBV4-1 and TRBJ2-4, with a weak D call TRBD1 (6 bases). CDR3 length: 20 amino acids. Germline V gene data show CDR1 as MGHRA and CDR2 as YSYEKL. Trimming shortened V by 4 bases and J by 0 bases, and 25 bases separated the two germline ends. The CDR3 DNA reads TGCGCCAGCAGCCTAAGCCTTGGACAGCTTCTACCCCTAGCCAAAAACATTCAGTACTTC. It is translated as CASSLSLGQLLPLAKNIQYF.

The CDR3 spells CASSLGGFGNTIYF. The CDR3 DNA is TGTGCCAGCAGCTTAGGCGGCTTTGGAAACACCATATATTTT. V and J are TRBV7-9 and TRBJ1-3, with D unresolved. The germline V and J ends were trimmed by 1 base and 3 bases, with 7 bases remaining between them. This CDR3 region has 14 residues. CDR1 SEHNR and CDR2 FQNEAQ come from the germline V gene (reference sequence).